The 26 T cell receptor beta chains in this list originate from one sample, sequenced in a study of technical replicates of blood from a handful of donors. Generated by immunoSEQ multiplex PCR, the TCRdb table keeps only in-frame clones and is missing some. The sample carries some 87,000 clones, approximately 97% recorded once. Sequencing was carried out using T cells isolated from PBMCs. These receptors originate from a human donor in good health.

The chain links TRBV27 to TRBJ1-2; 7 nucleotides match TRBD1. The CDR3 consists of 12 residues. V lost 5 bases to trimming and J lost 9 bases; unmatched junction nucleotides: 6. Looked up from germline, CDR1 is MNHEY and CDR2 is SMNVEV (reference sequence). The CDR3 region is CASSLKGASYTF. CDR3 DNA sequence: TGTGCCAGCAGTCTAAAGGGGGCGAGCTACACCTTC.

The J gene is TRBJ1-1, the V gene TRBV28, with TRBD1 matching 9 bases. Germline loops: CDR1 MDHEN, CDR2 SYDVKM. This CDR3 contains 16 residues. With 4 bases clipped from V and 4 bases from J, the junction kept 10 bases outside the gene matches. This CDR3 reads CASSSPGQGFGTEAFF. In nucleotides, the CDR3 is TGTGCCAGCAGTTCCCCCGGACAGGGGTTCGGCACTGAAGCTTTCTTT.

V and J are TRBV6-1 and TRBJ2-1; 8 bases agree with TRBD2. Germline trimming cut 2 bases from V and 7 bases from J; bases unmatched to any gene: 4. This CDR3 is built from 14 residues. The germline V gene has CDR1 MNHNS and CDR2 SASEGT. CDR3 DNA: TGTGCCAGCAGTGAACGCCAGCGGGGGAATGAGCAGTTCTTC. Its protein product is CASSERQRGNEQFF.

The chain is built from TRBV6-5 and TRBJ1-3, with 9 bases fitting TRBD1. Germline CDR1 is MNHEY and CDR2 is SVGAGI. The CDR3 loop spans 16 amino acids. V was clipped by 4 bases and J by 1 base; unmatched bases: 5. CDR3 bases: TGTGCCAGCAGTTCCGGGACAGGGAGATCTGGAAACACCATATATTTT. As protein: CASSSGTGRSGNTIYF.

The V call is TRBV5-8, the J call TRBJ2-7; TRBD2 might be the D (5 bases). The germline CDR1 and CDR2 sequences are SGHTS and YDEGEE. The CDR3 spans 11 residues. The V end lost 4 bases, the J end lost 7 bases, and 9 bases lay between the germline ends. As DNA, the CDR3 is TGTGCCAGCAGCCATTCGGGAGAGCAGTACTTC. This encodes CASSHSGEQYF.

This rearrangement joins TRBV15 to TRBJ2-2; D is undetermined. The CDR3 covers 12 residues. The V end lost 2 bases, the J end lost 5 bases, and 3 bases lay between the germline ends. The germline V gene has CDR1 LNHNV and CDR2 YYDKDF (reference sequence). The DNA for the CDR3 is TGTGCCACCAGCAGATCGACCGGGGAGCTGTTTTTT. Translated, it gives CATSRSTGELFF. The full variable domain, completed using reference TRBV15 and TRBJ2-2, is DAMVIQNPRYQVTQFGKPVTLSCSQTLNHNVMYWYQQKSSQAPKLLFHYYDKDFNNEADTPDNFQSRRPNTSFCFLDIRSPGLGDTAMYLCATSRSTGELFFGEGSRLTVL.

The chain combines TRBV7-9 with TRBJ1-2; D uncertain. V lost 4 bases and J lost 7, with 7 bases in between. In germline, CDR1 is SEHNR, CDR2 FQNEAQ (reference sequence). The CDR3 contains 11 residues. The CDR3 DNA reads TGTGCCAGCAGCTCCTCCCGTGGCTACACCTTC. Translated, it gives CASSSSRGYTF.

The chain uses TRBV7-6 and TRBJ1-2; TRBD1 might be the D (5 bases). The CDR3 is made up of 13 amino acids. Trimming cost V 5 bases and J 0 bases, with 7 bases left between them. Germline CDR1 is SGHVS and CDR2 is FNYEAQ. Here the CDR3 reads CASSQDTNYGYTF. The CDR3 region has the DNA TGTGCCAGCAGCCAGGACACTAACTATGGCTACACCTTC.

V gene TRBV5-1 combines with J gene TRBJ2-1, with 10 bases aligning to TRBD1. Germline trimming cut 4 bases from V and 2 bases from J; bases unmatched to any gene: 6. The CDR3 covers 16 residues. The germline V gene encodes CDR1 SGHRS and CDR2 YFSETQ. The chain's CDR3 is CASSPTGTGAYNEQFF. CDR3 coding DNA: TGCGCCAGCAGCCCGACCGGGACAGGGGCCTACAATGAGCAGTTCTTC.

The CDR3 DNA is TGTGCCAGCAGCGTAGGATACAGGGACCATCGGGGCTACACCTTC. Translation gives CASSVGYRDHRGYTF. V gene TRBV9 combines with J gene TRBJ1-2; TRBD1 is a possible D gene (6 bases). The ends were cut back, 0 bases at V and 8 bases at J, with 17 bases in the middle. The CDR3 is 15 amino acids. Germline values: CDR1 SGDLS, CDR2 YYNGEE.

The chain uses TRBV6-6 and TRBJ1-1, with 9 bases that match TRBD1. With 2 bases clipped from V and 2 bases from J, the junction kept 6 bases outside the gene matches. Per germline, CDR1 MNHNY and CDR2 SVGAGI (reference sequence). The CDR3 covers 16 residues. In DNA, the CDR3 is TGTGCCAGCAGTTACCCCGGGACAGGGCCAAACACTGAAGCTTTCTTT. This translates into CASSYPGTGPNTEAFF.

The CDR3 protein is CSVSFNPGGEETQYF. The CDR3 nucleotides are TGCAGCGTCTCGTTCAATCCGGGAGGAGAAGAGACCCAGTACTTC. V and J are TRBV29-1 and TRBJ2-5, with 7 bases identical to TRBD2. The V gene's germline CDR1 is SQVTM and CDR2 ANQGSEA. The V gene end was trimmed by 6 bases and the J gene end by 3 bases; junction bases not matched to a gene: 13. The CDR3 runs to 15 residues.

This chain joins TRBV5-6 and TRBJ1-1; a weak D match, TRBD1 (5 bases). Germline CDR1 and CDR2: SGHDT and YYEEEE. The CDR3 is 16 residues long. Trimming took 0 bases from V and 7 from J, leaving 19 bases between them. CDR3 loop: CASSLDGLGGRGEAFF. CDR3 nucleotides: TGTGCCAGCAGCTTGGACGGGTTGGGGGGACGGGGTGAAGCTTTCTTT.

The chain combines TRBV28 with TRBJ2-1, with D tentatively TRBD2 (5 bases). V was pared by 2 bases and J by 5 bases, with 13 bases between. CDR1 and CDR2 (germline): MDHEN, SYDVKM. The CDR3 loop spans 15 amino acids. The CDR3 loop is CASSLIQRQNNEQFF. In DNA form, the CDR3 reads TGTGCCAGCAGTTTAATCCAGCGGCAGAACAATGAGCAGTTCTTC.

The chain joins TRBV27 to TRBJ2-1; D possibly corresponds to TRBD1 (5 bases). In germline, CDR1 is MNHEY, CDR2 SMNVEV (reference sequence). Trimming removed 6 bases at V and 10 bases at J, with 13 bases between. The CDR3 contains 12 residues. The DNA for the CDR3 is TGTGCCAGCAGCCCGGACACCGTGGAGCAGTTCTTC. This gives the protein CASSPDTVEQFF.

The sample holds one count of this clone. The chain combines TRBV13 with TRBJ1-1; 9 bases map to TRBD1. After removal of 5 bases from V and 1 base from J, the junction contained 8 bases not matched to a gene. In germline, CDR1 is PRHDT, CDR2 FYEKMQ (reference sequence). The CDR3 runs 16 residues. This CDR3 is CASSPPGTGRNTEAFF. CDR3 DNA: TGTGCCAGCAGCCCCCCGGGGACAGGGCGGAACACTGAAGCTTTCTTT.

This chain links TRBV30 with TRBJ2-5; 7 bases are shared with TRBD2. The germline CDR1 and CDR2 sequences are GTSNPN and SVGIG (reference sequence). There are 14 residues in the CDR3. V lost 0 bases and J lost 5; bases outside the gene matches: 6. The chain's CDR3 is CAWSVSGVGETQYF. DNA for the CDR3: TGTGCCTGGAGTGTAAGCGGGGTTGGGGAGACCCAGTACTTC. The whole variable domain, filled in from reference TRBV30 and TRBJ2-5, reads SQTIHQWPATLVQPVGSPLSLECTVEGTSNPNLYWYRQAAGRGLQLLFYSVGIGQISSEVPQNLSASRPQDRQFILSSKKLLLSDSGFYLCAWSVSGVGETQYFGPGTRLLVL.

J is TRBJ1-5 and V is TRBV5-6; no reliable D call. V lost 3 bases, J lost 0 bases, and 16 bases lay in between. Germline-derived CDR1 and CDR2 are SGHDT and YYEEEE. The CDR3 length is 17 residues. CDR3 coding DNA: TGTGCCAGCAGCTATAGCATGAATTCGGTTAGCAATCAGCCCCAGCATTTT. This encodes CASSYSMNSVSNQPQHF.

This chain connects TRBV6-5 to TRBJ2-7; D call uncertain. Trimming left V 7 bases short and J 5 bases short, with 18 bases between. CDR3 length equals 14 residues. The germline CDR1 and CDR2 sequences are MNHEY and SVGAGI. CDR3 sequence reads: CASTRPGGAHEQYF. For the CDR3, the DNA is TGTGCCAGCACCAGACCCGGCGGCGCCCACGAGCAGTACTTC.

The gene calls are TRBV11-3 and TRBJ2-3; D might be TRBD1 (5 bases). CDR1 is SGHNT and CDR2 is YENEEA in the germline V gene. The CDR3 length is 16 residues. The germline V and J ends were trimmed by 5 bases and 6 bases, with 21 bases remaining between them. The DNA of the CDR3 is TGTGCCAGCAGCAAAAGACAGAATTCCTACCCGGATACGCAGTATTTT. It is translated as CASSKRQNSYPDTQYF.

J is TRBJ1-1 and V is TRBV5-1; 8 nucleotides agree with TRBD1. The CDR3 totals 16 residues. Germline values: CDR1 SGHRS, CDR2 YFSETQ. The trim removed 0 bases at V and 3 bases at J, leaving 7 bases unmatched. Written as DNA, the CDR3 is TGCGCCAGCAGCTTGGTCCCGGGACAGGACTACACTGAAGCTTTCTTT. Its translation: CASSLVPGQDYTEAFF. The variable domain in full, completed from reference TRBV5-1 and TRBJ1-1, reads KAGVTQTPRYLIKTRGQQVTLSCSPISGHRSVSWYQQTPGQGLQFLFEYFSETQRNKGNFPGRFSGRQFSNSRSEMNVSTLELGDSALYLCASSLVPGQDYTEAFFGQGTRLTVV.

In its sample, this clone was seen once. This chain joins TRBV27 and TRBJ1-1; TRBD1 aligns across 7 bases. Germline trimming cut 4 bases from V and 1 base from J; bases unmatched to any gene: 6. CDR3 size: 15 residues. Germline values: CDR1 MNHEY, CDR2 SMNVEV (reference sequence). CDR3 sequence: CASSSSTGRNTEAFF. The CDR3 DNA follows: TGTGCCAGCAGTTCCTCGACAGGGCGGAACACTGAAGCTTTCTTT.

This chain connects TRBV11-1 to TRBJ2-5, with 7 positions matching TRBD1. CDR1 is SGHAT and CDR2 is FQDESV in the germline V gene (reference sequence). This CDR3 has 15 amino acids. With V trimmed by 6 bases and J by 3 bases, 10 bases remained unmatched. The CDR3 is CASSVMSGTEETQYF. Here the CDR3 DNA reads TGTGCCAGCAGTGTTATGTCCGGGACAGAAGAGACCCAGTACTTC.

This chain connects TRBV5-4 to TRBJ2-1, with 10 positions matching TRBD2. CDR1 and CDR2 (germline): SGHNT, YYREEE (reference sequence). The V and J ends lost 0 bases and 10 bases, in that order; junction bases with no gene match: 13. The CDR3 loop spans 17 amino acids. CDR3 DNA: TGTGCCAGCAGCTTGGGAACTAGCGGGATTCCGCGCTGGGAGCAGTTCTTC. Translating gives CASSLGTSGIPRWEQFF. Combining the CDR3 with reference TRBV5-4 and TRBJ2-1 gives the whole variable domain ETGVTQSPTHLIKTRGQQVTLRCSSQSGHNTVSWYQQALGQGPQFIFQYYREEENGRGNFPPRFSGLQFPNYSSELNVNALELDDSALYLCASSLGTSGIPRWEQFFGPGTRLTVL.

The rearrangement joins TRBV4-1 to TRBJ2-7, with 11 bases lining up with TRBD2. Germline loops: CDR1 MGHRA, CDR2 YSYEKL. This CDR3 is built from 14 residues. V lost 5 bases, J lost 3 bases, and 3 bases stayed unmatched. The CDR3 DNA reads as TGCGCCAGCAGCTTCGGGACTAGCGGCTACGAGCAGTACTTC. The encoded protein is CASSFGTSGYEQYF.

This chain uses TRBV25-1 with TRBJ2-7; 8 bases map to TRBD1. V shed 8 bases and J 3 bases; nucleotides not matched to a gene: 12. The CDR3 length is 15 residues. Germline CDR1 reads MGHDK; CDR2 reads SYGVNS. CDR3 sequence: CASHSGGSPYYEQYF. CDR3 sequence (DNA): TGTGCCAGCCACTCAGGGGGCTCCCCTTACTACGAGCAGTACTTC.